This T cell receptor beta chain was recovered during a study of blood T cell repertoires in COVID-19. Across the study: Sites across the United States, Italy and Spain contributed samples from acute and convalescent COVID-19. Nucleic acid was either cDNA or gDNA, and it came from T cells, B-cell-depleted T cells, or PBMCs.

In this sample, this clone turned up a few times. Original handling: Counts of nucleated cells, estimated from reference gene primer amplification, were obtained. Repertoires were generated with immunoSEQ multiplex PCR, while TCRdb's copy carries only in-frame clones and drops some. The V and J calls and clone size are taken from that table; D and trimming were inferred from the DNA. The repertoire consists of 250,000 to 350,000 clones, with about nine tenths occurring once and the leading ten covering approximately 12%. The material sequenced was peripheral blood. The TCR was taken from a woman aged 60 to 75 with acute or convalescent COVID-19.

The CDR3 loop is CASSVDPSVYNEQFF. CDR3 DNA: TGTGCCAGCAGCGTAGATCCGAGCGTCTACAATGAGCAGTTCTTC. This sequence joins TRBV9 and TRBJ2-1; no clear D. Trimming removed 0 bases at V and 3 bases at J, with 10 bases between. This CDR3 is built from 15 residues. CDR1 is SGDLS, CDR2 YYNGEE, per germline.